This T cell receptor beta chain was documented in a study of metastatic and nonmetastatic thyroid tumors. Study-wide findings and caveats: Significantly higher TCR beta diversity was reportedly seen in malignant thyroid tumors than benign nodules, in blood and tumor.

Prior to thyroid surgery, none of the patients had received any treatment. Authors' data handling: The authors used CDR3 differences across clinicopathological groups to build a distant-metastasis classifier for papillary thyroid cancer. MiXCR re-clonotyped the PCR reads for TCRdb. The V and J calls and clone size are TCRdb's, not the authors'. The repertoire holds more than 8,500 clones, with approximately 22% as singletons. This clone is medium-sized (0.01 to 0.1%) by share. Antigen specificity is unknown. The CDR3 covers 17 residues. Trimming at V came to 3 bases and at J to 3 bases, leaving 14 bases not matched to a gene. Germline V gene data show CDR1 as SNHLY and CDR2 as FYNNEI.

Source material: adjacent normal tissue. This chain connects TRBV2 to TRBJ2-7, with 7 bases lining up with TRBD2. This sequence was found in a female donor with papillary thyroid cancer or a benign thyroid nodule (not recorded which). Some clones in this sample may be carry-over from other donors' samples. CDR3 amino acids: CASSDGEGWGSDYEQYF. Here the CDR3 DNA reads TGTGCCAGCAGTGACGGGGAGGGGTGGGGTTCGGACTACGAGCAGTACTTC.